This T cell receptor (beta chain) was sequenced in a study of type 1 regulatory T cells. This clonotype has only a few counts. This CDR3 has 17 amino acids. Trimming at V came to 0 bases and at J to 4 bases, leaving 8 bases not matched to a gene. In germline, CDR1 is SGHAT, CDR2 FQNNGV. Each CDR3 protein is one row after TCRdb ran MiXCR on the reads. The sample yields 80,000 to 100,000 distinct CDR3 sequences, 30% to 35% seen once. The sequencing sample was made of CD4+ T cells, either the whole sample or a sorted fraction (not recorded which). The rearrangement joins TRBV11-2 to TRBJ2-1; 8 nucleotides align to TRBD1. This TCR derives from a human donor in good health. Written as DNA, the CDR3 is TGTGCCAGCAGCTTAGATAGGACAGGGTGGGTATACAATGAGCAGTTCTTC. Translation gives CASSLDRTGWVYNEQFF. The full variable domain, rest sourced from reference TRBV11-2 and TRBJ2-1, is EAGVAQSPRYKIIEKRQSVAFWCNPISGHATLYWYQQILGQGPKLLIQFQNNGVVDDSQLPKDRFSAERLKGVDSTLKIQPAKLEDSAVYLCASSLDRTGWVYNEQFFGPGTRLTVL.